The clone carrying this T cell receptor (beta chain) has only one observation. Over 18 months, lack of ophthalmopathy progression marked Graves' hyperthyroidism as stable. Trimming shortened V by 0 bases and J by 5 bases, and 14 bases separated the two germline ends. This CDR3 is 15 amino acids long. Germline V CDR1 and CDR2: KGHSH, LQKENI. These data come from a study of T cells in Graves' hyperthyroidism and ophthalmopathy. The source material, RNA transcripts, was used to amplify TCR beta CDR3 regions. RT-PCR in the first round (using the HTBI primer set) targeted the TCR CDR3. A single record per CDR3 protein comes from TCRdb applying MiXCR to the multiplex PCR reads. The sample gives more than 600,000 distinct CDR3 sequences, about 15% of which show up once; about 8.4% is in the top ten.

This clonotype originated in a man between 18 and 29 years old with Graves' hyperthyroidism. V usage is TRBV18 and J usage is TRBJ2-7; D gene uncertain. Sequencing was performed on blood. The DNA of the CDR3 is TGTGCCAGCTCACCACCTTCGGGTTTTGGAAACGAGCAGTACTTC. This translates into CASSPPSGFGNEQYF.